This entry lists 25 T cell receptor beta chains sequenced from one sample in a study of blood T cell repertoires in COVID-19. TCRdb's copy holds only in-frame clones and misses some; the assay was immunoSEQ multiplex PCR. The sample includes about 190,000 clones, roughly 88% of them seen just once. Sequenced sample: peripheral blood. All receptors derive from a man older than 75 with COVID-19, enrolled during active disease.

This sequence joins TRBV7-9 and TRBJ2-7, with 9 bases that match TRBD1. The V and J ends lost 1 base and 2 bases, in that order; junction bases with no gene match: 3. Germline CDR1 SEHNR, CDR2 FQNEAQ (reference sequence). The CDR3 contains 15 residues. DNA of the CDR3: TGTGCCAGCAGCTTAGAAGGGACAGGGCCCTACGAGCAGTACTTC. It is translated as CASSLEGTGPYEQYF.

The rearrangement uses TRBV18 and TRBJ1-2, with 8 bases matching TRBD1. CDR1 is KGHSH, CDR2 LQKENI, per germline. CDR3 size: 13 residues. V shed 3 bases and J 7 bases; nucleotides not matched to a gene: 4. CDR3 in DNA: TGTGCCAGCTCACCGGACAGGGATGCTGGCTACACCTTC. Translating it yields CASSPDRDAGYTF.

This clone was observed once. It may be a read error: a sequence one base away is much more abundant. The gene calls are TRBV5-1 and TRBJ1-2, with D possibly TRBD1 on 5 matching bases. From germline, CDR1 is SGHRS and CDR2 YFSETQ. This CDR3 spans 12 amino acids. The germline V and J ends were trimmed by 2 bases and 4 bases, with 6 bases remaining between them. The DNA of the CDR3 is TGCGCCAGCAGCTTCGACAGCTATGGCTACACCTTC. Its protein product is CASSFDSYGYTF.

This clone has just one count. The chain couples TRBV5-1 to TRBJ1-2; tentative D call: TRBD1 (6 bases). Germline values: CDR1 SGHRS, CDR2 YFSETQ. The CDR3 length is 13 residues. The germline V and J ends were trimmed by 4 bases and 8 bases, with 15 bases remaining between them. DNA of the CDR3: TGCGCCAGCAGCACAGACAGGACGAGGGGCTACACCTTC. It is translated as CASSTDRTRGYTF.

V gene TRBV19 combines with J gene TRBJ1-2; the D is unclear. The CDR3 runs 13 residues. Germline lookup yields CDR1 LNHDA and CDR2 SQIVND (reference sequence). V was clipped by 5 bases and J by 6 bases, with 13 bases between them. The CDR3 here is CASSVGFRDGYTF. CDR3 bases: TGTGCCAGTAGTGTAGGGTTTCGCGATGGCTACACCTTC.

The genes are TRBV9 and TRBJ2-2, with 7 bases aligning to TRBD1. Germline lookup yields CDR1 SGDLS and CDR2 YYNGEE. V shed 0 bases and J 13 bases; nucleotides not matched to a gene: 9. The CDR3 length is 14 residues. The CDR3 here is CASSVVETGNALFF. The CDR3 DNA reads TGTGCCAGCAGCGTAGTGGAGACAGGGAATGCGCTGTTTTTT.

The chain couples TRBV3-1 (or the pseudogene TRBV3-2) to TRBJ1-3, with D tentatively TRBD1 (6 bases). V was cut by 4 bases and J by 4 bases, with 14 bases left in between. Germline values: CDR1 LGHDT, CDR2 YNNKEL (reference sequence). The CDR3 loop spans 15 amino acids. The CDR3 coding sequence is TGTGCCAGCAGCCGAGAACATACAGGGGGAAACACCATATATTTT. Amino acid sequence: CASSREHTGGNTIYF.

The chain joins TRBV6-2 or TRBV6-3 to TRBJ2-7; TRBD2 agrees at 12 bases. Germline-derived CDR1 and CDR2 are MNHEY and SVGEGT. The CDR3 is 16 residues long. The V segment lost 3 bases and the J segment 1 base; nucleotides outside the gene matches: 4. CDR3: CASSYSLAGGSYEQYF. The CDR3 coding sequence is TGTGCCAGCAGTTATTCACTAGCGGGGGGTTCCTACGAGCAGTACTTC.

The chain links TRBV3-1 (or the pseudogene TRBV3-2) to TRBJ1-5, with D perhaps matching TRBD1 (6 bases). CDR3 length: 14 residues. Trimming took off 0 bases at V and 7 bases at J, with 10 bases between the two ends. The V gene's germline CDR1 is LGHDT and CDR2 YNNKEL (reference sequence). The CDR3 sequence is CASSQDTTGQPQHF. DNA of the CDR3: TGTGCCAGCAGCCAAGATACAACAGGGCAGCCCCAGCATTTT.

The J gene is TRBJ1-2, the V gene TRBV2; 7 bases are a match to TRBD1. The CDR3 contains 13 residues. Per germline, CDR1 SNHLY and CDR2 FYNNEI. J gave up 1 base and V 6 bases, and 2 bases lay outside the gene matches. CDR3 in DNA: TGTGCCAGCAGCTGGGACAGTAACTATGGCTACACCTTC. Amino acids: CASSWDSNYGYTF.

CDR3: CASSLGGSGGNEQFF. CDR3 coding DNA: TGTGCCAGCAGCTTAGGGGGGTCAGGGGGCAATGAGCAGTTCTTC. The chain combines TRBV7-9 with TRBJ2-1; 7 nucleotides match TRBD1. The CDR3 runs to 15 residues. Trimming cost V 1 base and J 6 bases; bases outside gene matches: 6. Germline values: CDR1 SEHNR, CDR2 FQNEAQ (reference sequence).

The V gene is TRBV4-1, the J gene TRBJ2-1, with 8 bases lining up with TRBD2. J gave up 5 bases and V 1 base, and 7 bases lay outside the gene matches. This CDR3 is built from 16 residues. Germline CDR1 is MGHRA and CDR2 is YSYEKL. The CDR3 region is CASSQAETSAHNEQFF. CDR3 coding DNA: TGCGCCAGCAGCCAAGCAGAGACTAGCGCCCACAATGAGCAGTTCTTC.

The rearrangement links TRBV5-1 to TRBJ2-3, with 7 bases fitting TRBD1. V was clipped by 1 base and J by 6 bases; unmatched bases: 8. The CDR3 has 15 residues. The germline V gene has CDR1 SGHRS and CDR2 YFSETQ. Here the CDR3 DNA reads TGCGCCAGCAGCTTGACAGGGGCAATTTGGGATACGCAGTATTTT. The encoded protein is CASSLTGAIWDTQYF.

For this clone: Different DNA sequences within this sample yield the same CDR3. J is TRBJ2-7 and V is TRBV6-1; D is unresolved. Per germline, CDR1 MNHNS and CDR2 SASEGT. V lost 2 bases, J lost 3 bases, and 5 bases lay in between. This CDR3 has 12 amino acids. The CDR3 DNA sequence: TGTGCCAGCAGTGAAACCGGCTACGAGCAGTACTTC. It yields the protein CASSETGYEQYF.

This clone was seen just once. The genes are TRBV4-1 and TRBJ1-1, with 9 bases aligning to TRBD1. V trimming: 4 bases; J trimming: 6 bases; junction bases outside the gene matches: 9. Germline CDR1 is MGHRA and CDR2 is YSYEKL. This CDR3 is built from 15 residues. The CDR3 protein is CASSPVPGQGSEAFF. CDR3 DNA: TGCGCCAGCAGCCCTGTCCCGGGACAGGGTTCTGAAGCTTTCTTT.

A note on this clone: The same CDR3 can be traced to other DNA sequences in this sample. The chain recombines TRBV6-5 with TRBJ1-1; maybe TRBD1 (5 bases). The germline CDR1 and CDR2 sequences are MNHEY and SVGAGI. The CDR3 is 11 amino acids. The V end lost 6 bases, the J end lost 8 bases, and 10 bases lay between the germline ends. CDR3 sequence: CASSRGTEAFF. CDR3 nucleotides: TGTGCCAGCAGCCGGGGGACCGAAGCTTTCTTT.

This chain links TRBV11-3 with TRBJ2-3, with 13 bases that match TRBD2. Germline CDR1 SGHNT, CDR2 YENEEA. The length of the CDR3 is 17 residues. The V and J ends lost 5 bases and 5 bases, in that order; junction bases with no gene match: 10. This CDR3 is CASSPRRTSGGGDTQYF. In DNA, the CDR3 is TGTGCCAGCAGCCCTAGAAGGACTAGCGGGGGCGGAGATACGCAGTATTTT.

The chain carries TRBV20-1 and TRBJ2-4; D is uncertain. This CDR3 has 13 residues. Germline V gives CDR1 DFQATT, CDR2 SNEGSKA (reference sequence). Trimming shortened V by 3 bases and J by 5 bases, and 11 bases separated the two germline ends. CDR3 in amino acids: CSASESLQNIQYF. The DNA of the CDR3 is TGCAGTGCTAGTGAAAGCCTCCAAAACATTCAGTACTTC.

V usage is TRBV6-4 and J usage is TRBJ2-5; 8 bases agree with TRBD1. V was pared by 7 bases and J by 3 bases, with 10 bases of the junction left unmatched. Germline values: CDR1 MRHNA, CDR2 SNTAGT. The CDR3 sequence is 15 residues long. The DNA of the CDR3 is TGTGCCAGCACTCATGCGACAGGGGATGAAGAGACCCAGTACTTC. Protein product: CASTHATGDEETQYF.

This clone was seen a handful of times. The CDR3 DNA reads TGTGCCAGTAGTCGGGACAGGGGCCTTAGTTCACCCCTCCACTTT. Translated: CASSRDRGLSSPLHF. V is TRBV19 and J is TRBJ1-6; 10 nucleotides match TRBD1. The CDR3 is 15 amino acids. With V trimmed by 5 bases and J by 9 bases, 7 bases remained unmatched. The germline V gene encodes CDR1 LNHDA and CDR2 SQIVND (reference sequence).

The V call is TRBV27, the J call TRBJ1-1; 9 nucleotides align to TRBD1. This CDR3 has 15 residues. The trim removed 2 bases at V and 3 bases at J, leaving 4 bases unmatched. Germline V gene lookup returns CDR1 MNHEY and CDR2 SMNVEV (reference sequence). CDR3 DNA: TGTGCCAGCAGTTTAACAGGGGGCTCTCACACTGAAGCTTTCTTT. The encoded protein is CASSLTGGSHTEAFF.

This clone was detected only a few times. This chain links TRBV5-5 with TRBJ2-7, with TRBD2 matching over 15 bases. Losses at the gene ends were 5 bases for V and 2 bases for J; bases not matched to a gene: 8. From germline, CDR1 is SGHKS and CDR2 YYEKEE (reference sequence). The CDR3 runs 17 residues. CDR3 amino acids: CASSRWTSGGVPYEQYF. CDR3 sequence (DNA): TGTGCCAGCAGTCGCTGGACTAGCGGGGGGGTCCCCTACGAGCAGTACTTC. Drawing the rest from reference TRBV5-5 and TRBJ2-7, the complete variable domain is DAGVTQSPTHLIKTRGQQVTLRCSPISGHKSVSWYQQVLGQGPQFIFQYYEKEERGRGNFPDRFSARQFPNYSSELNVNALLLGDSALYLCASSRWTSGGVPYEQYFGPGTRLTVT.

CDR3 amino acids: CASRGTGPPGETQYF. The CDR3 nucleotides are TGTGCCAGCAGAGGAACGGGTCCTCCGGGGGAGACCCAGTACTTC. V is TRBV6-1 and J is TRBJ2-5, with a possible D match to TRBD2 (5 bases). The CDR3 totals 15 residues. Germline CDR1 is MNHNS and CDR2 is SASEGT. V lost 6 bases, J lost 5 bases, and 19 bases lay in between.

This clone was found a few times. The J gene is TRBJ2-2, the V gene TRBV7-9; 7 positions agree with TRBD1. This CDR3 is built from 15 residues. The junction had 6 bases not matched to a gene; V was cut back by 5 bases and J by 3 bases. Per the germline V gene, CDR1 is SEHNR and CDR2 is FQNEAQ (reference sequence). In nucleotides, the CDR3 is TGTGCCAGCAGCCCCGACAGGGTATACACCGGGGAGCTGTTTTTT. Its protein is CASSPDRVYTGELFF.

This chain links TRBV3-1 (or the pseudogene TRBV3-2) with TRBJ1-6; D not certain. Trimming left V 3 bases short and J 15 bases short, with 9 bases between. CDR1 LGHDT and CDR2 YNNKEL come from the germline V gene (reference sequence). This CDR3 has 11 residues. For the CDR3, the DNA is TGTGCCAGCAGCCAGCTCACTTACCTCCACTTT. Its translation is CASSQLTYLHF.